Listed below are T cell receptor beta chains from one sample, sequenced in a study of high-grade serous ovarian cancer treatment subgroups. The table came from immunoSEQ multiplex PCR; TCRdb's copy has only in-frame clones and leaves some out. The table lists 30,000 to 40,000 clones, 75% to 85% of them singletons. Sequenced input: tumor tissue. All receptors come from a human donor with high-grade serous ovarian cancer. The CDR3 runs from the conserved cysteine through the conserved F or W. The D gene is left open where the match is weak. Clone size appears in some rows only: once, few, many, or a class for an expanded clone.

few,TRBV2,TRBJ1-1,.,CASRPQRRMNTEAFF,TGTGCCAGCAGGCCCCAGCGGCGGATGAACACTGAAGCTTTCTTT
.,TRBV27,TRBJ1-1,.,CASSTNRETEAFF,TGTGCCAGCAGCACCAACAGGGAGACTGAAGCTTTCTTT
.,TRBV2,TRBJ2-7,.,CASTRDSAGGEQYF,TGTGCCAGCACCAGGGACTCGGCAGGAGGAGAGCAGTACTTC
few,TRBV4-2,TRBJ1-1,.,CASSPWENLNTEAFF,TGTGCCAGCAGCCCCTGGGAGAATCTAAACACTGAAGCTTTCTTT
.,TRBV2,TRBJ2-1,.,CASALGTLNNEQFF,TGTGCCAGCGCCCTGGGGACTCTGAACAATGAGCAGTTCTTC
.,TRBV10-3,TRBJ2-7,.,CAISLQDQDEQYF,TGTGCCATCAGCCTACAGGATCAGGACGAGCAGTACTTC
.,TRBV7-3,TRBJ2-2,.,CASSVGWPGELFF,TGTGCCAGCAGCGTTGGGTGGCCCGGGGAGCTGTTTTTT
few,TRBV7-3,TRBJ2-1,TRBD2,CASSFGTSVGNEQFF,TGTGCCAGCAGCTTCGGGACTAGCGTAGGGAATGAGCAGTTCTTC
.,TRBV7-8,TRBJ2-7,TRBD1,CASSFGGQGFEQYF,TGTGCCAGCAGCTTTGGGGGACAGGGGTTCGAGCAGTACTTC
.,TRBV11-2,TRBJ1-1,TRBD1,CASSPRGEAGGDRQAFF,TGTGCCAGCAGCCCACGGGGGGAAGCTGGTGGGGACAGGCAAGCTTTCTTT
.,TRBV28,TRBJ1-2,.,CASSLGVGGGYTF,TGTGCCAGCAGTTTAGGAGTGGGAGGGGGCTACACCTTC
.,TRBV5-1,TRBJ2-5,TRBD1,CASSPRQGAKETQYF,TGCGCCAGCAGCCCCCGACAGGGGGCGAAAGAGACCCAGTACTTC
once,TRBV14,TRBJ2-2,TRBD2,CASSQRTGVAGDRNTGELFF,TGTGCCAGCAGCCAACGAACTGGCGTGGCGGGAGATCGAAACACCGGGGAGCTGTTTTTT
.,TRBV7-6,TRBJ2-5,TRBD1,CASSFGTGWEETQYF,TGTGCCAGCAGCTTTGGGACAGGCTGGGAAGAGACCCAGTACTTC
.,TRBV5-5,TRBJ1-4,.,CASSLDDGKLFF,TGTGCCAGCAGCTTGGACGACGGGAAACTGTTTTTT
.,TRBV7-3,TRBJ2-1,TRBD2,CASSLAGGQYNEQFF,TGTGCCAGCAGCTTAGCGGGAGGGCAATACAATGAGCAGTTCTTC
.,TRBV6-6,TRBJ2-7,TRBD1,CASSYLERTGEQYF,TGTGCCAGCAGTTACCTCGAAAGGACAGGCGAGCAGTACTTC
.,TRBV12-5,TRBJ1-2,.,CASGDFPANYGYTF,TGTGCTAGTGGGGACTTTCCAGCTAACTATGGCTACACCTTC
.,TRBV28,TRBJ2-2,.,CASSSRSIGTGELFF,TGTGCCAGCAGTTCACGCTCAATAGGGACCGGGGAGCTGTTTTTT
.,TRBV11-2,TRBJ1-3,.,CASSFALTGGNTIYF,TGTGCCAGCAGCTTCGCCTTGACAGGAGGAAACACCATATATTTT
.,TRBV18,TRBJ2-7,.,CASSYREQFYEQYF,TGTGCCAGCTCGTACAGGGAGCAATTCTACGAGCAGTACTTC
.,TRBV28,TRBJ1-2,TRBD1,CASSPRQGVNYGYTF,TGTGCCAGCAGTCCCCGTCAGGGGGTTAACTATGGCTACACCTTC
.,TRBV12-5,TRBJ2-1,.,CASGQGEGQRLEQFF,TGTGCTAGTGGCCAGGGTGAAGGACAGAGACTTGAGCAGTTCTTC
.,TRBV7-3,TRBJ2-2,.,CASSLWGGELFF,TGTGCCAGCAGCTTATGGGGCGGGGAGCTGTTTTTT
.,TRBV4-3,TRBJ2-5,.,CASSQGRGETQYF,TGCGCCAGCAGCCAGGGGAGAGGGGAGACCCAGTACTTC
.,TRBV30,TRBJ1-5,TRBD1,CAWRGQGNQPQHF,TGTGCCTGGAGAGGACAGGGTAATCAGCCCCAGCATTTT
.,TRBV18,TRBJ2-7,.,CASSPPTATSYEQYF,TGTGCCAGCTCACCACCGACGGCCACTTCCTACGAGCAGTACTTC
once,TRBV7-2,TRBJ2-4,TRBD1,CASSLGEEGGATGKNIQYF,TGTGCCAGCAGCTTAGGAGAGGAAGGGGGCGCTACGGGCAAAAACATTCAGTACTTC
.,TRBV6-1,TRBJ1-6,.,CASREARGISPLHF,TGTGCCAGCAGGGAGGCTCGGGGAATATCACCCCTCCACTTT
few,TRBV28,TRBJ2-5,.,CASSVRETQETQYF,TGTGCCAGCTCAGTTAGGGAGACCCAAGAGACCCAGTACTTC
.,TRBV6-6,TRBJ2-5,.,CASSPSTPETQYF,TGTGCCAGCAGTCCCAGTACCCCAGAGACCCAGTACTTC
.,TRBV6-6,TRBJ2-5,TRBD2,CASSPGGGTQYF,TGTGCCAGCAGCCCCGGGGGGGGGACCCAGTACTTC
.,TRBV14,TRBJ2-7,.,CASSLTGRPYEQYF,TGTGCCAGCAGCCTTACAGGGCGGCCCTACGAGCAGTACTTC
.,TRBV28,TRBJ2-7,.,CAIQGGLYEQYF,TGTGCCATCCAGGGGGGGCTCTACGAGCAGTACTTC
.,TRBV11-2,TRBJ1-4,.,CASSSDPYMTTNEKLFF,TGTGCCAGCAGCTCCGACCCTTACATGACAACTAATGAAAAACTGTTTTTT
.,TRBV5-1,TRBJ1-1,.,CASSLGTRENTEAFF,TGCGCCAGCAGCTTGGGAACAAGAGAGAACACTGAAGCTTTCTTT
.,TRBV4-1,TRBJ2-2,.,CASSLQGGTGELFF,TGCGCCAGCAGCCTACAAGGGGGGACCGGGGAGCTGTTTTTT
.,TRBV27,TRBJ2-5,TRBD2,CASSLSVGLAGGSQETQYF,TGTGCCAGCAGTTTATCCGTCGGACTAGCGGGAGGGTCCCAAGAGACCCAGTACTTC
.,TRBV7-2,TRBJ1-5,.,CASSPDPSLGPQHF,TGTGCCAGCAGCCCAGACCCCTCCTTGGGGCCCCAGCATTTT
.,TRBV5-4,TRBJ2-1,TRBD2,CASSVSGRSSYNEQFF,TGTGCCAGCAGCGTTAGCGGGAGAAGCTCCTACAATGAGCAGTTCTTC
.,TRBV9,TRBJ2-1,TRBD2,CASSVGPSGSNEQFF,TGTGCCAGCAGCGTAGGCCCTAGCGGGAGTAATGAGCAGTTCTTC
.,TRBV6-1,TRBJ2-1,TRBD2,CASRSGTSVNNEQFF,TGTGCCAGCCGGTCGGGGACTAGCGTTAACAATGAGCAGTTCTTC
once,TRBV7-9,TRBJ2-1,TRBD2,CASSLEGGTSAYNEQFF,TGTGCCAGCAGCTTAGAGGGCGGGACTAGCGCATACAATGAGCAGTTCTTC
.,TRBV13,TRBJ2-7,.,CASSIRTGDEQYF,TGTGCCAGCAGCATCCGGACCGGGGACGAGCAGTACTTC
.,TRBV11-3,TRBJ2-5,.,CASSLGVGQETQYF,TGTGCCAGCAGCTTAGGGGTAGGGCAAGAGACCCAGTACTTC
.,TRBV5-7,TRBJ2-1,.,CASIRGDETNPYNEQFF,TGTGCCAGCATCAGAGGCGATGAGACAAACCCCTACAATGAGCAGTTCTTC
.,TRBV27,TRBJ2-2,.,CASSLSGGVTPGELFF,TGTGCCAGCAGTTTATCGGGGGGCGTTACGCCCGGGGAGCTGTTTTTT
.,TRBV19,TRBJ2-7,.,CASSPGRYEQYF,TGTGCCAGTAGTCCCGGGAGATACGAGCAGTACTTC
few,TRBV9,TRBJ1-1,.,CASSGRGDGRSEAFF,TGTGCCAGCAGCGGACGTGGGGACGGACGATCTGAAGCTTTCTTT
once,TRBV29-1,TRBJ2-7,.,CSARGVYEQYF,TGCAGCGCGCGGGGAGTTTACGAGCAGTACTTC
.,TRBV6-1,TRBJ2-1,TRBD2,CASMLAGGIYNEQFF,TGTGCCAGCATGTTAGCGGGAGGAATCTACAATGAGCAGTTCTTC
.,TRBV11-1,TRBJ1-1,.,CASSFPEGENTEAFF,TGTGCCAGCAGCTTCCCCGAAGGGGAGAACACTGAAGCTTTCTTT
.,TRBV4-3,TRBJ2-7,.,CASSQEARAPYEQYF,TGCGCCAGCAGCCAAGAGGCTCGGGCCCCCTACGAGCAGTACTTC
.,TRBV19,TRBJ2-7,.,CASSIGQGFEQYF,TGTGCCAGTAGTATAGGGCAGGGCTTCGAGCAGTACTTC